This T cell receptor (beta chain) was identified in a study of T cell changes during pregnancy in multiple sclerosis. Measured with immunoSEQ multiplex PCR; TCRdb has only the in-frame clones, and not every one. Of about 69,000 clones listed, approximately 90% were seen once; the top ten hold more than 1.3%. There are 16 residues in the CDR3. V lost 5 bases and J 2 bases, leaving 14 bases between the germline ends. Germline CDR1 is SGHRS and CDR2 is YFSETQ. V is TRBV5-1 and J is TRBJ1-6; tentative D call: TRBD1 (6 bases). This clonotype originated in a female donor with multiple sclerosis, enrolled in a pregnancy study. Sequencing used peripheral blood, obtained in the third trimester of pregnancy. In DNA form, the CDR3 reads TGCGCCAGCAGAACTAGGGACACCGCCTATAATTCACCCCTCCACTTT. It encodes CASRTRDTAYNSPLHF.